These 22 T cell receptor beta chains share one sample of origin, sequenced in a study of cytotoxic CD8 clonotypes in ibrutinib-treated CLL. The assay was immunoSEQ multiplex PCR, and TCRdb's table has in-frame clones only and misses some. The sample lists 150,000 or so clones; roughly four fifths were seen once. This specimen consisted of PBMCs, obtained after 12 months of ibrutinib treatment. The receptors here all came from a human donor with chronic lymphocytic leukemia.

The chain links TRBV5-4 to TRBJ2-7; no clear D. Germline CDR1 SGHNT, CDR2 YYREEE (reference sequence). The CDR3 has 16 residues. V lost 0 bases to trimming and J lost 4 bases, with 17 bases between them. The CDR3 spells CASSLAPGTIGYEQYF. The CDR3 coding sequence is TGTGCCAGCAGCTTGGCTCCAGGAACAATCGGATACGAGCAGTACTTC.

This rearrangement joins TRBV6-5 to TRBJ1-1; D is unresolved. The V and J ends lost 0 bases and 1 base respectively, with 0 bases between them. Germline V CDR1 and CDR2: MNHEY, SVGAGI. The CDR3 spans 12 residues. The CDR3 here is CASSYSNTEAFF. For the CDR3, the DNA is TGTGCCAGCAGTTACTCGAACACTGAAGCTTTCTTT.

CDR3 nucleotide sequence: TGTGCCAGCGGGACAGGGACCCTTGATCAGCCCCAGCATTTT. Protein: CASGTGTLDQPQHF. The rearrangement joins TRBV5-5 to TRBJ1-5, with 9 bases lining up with TRBD1. Trimming took 7 bases from V and 5 from J; bases not matched to a gene: 7. Germline CDR1 is SGHKS and CDR2 is YYEKEE (reference sequence). The CDR3 is made up of 14 amino acids.

The CDR3 DNA sequence: TGTGCCAGCAGCCTAAGGACAGGGGGGCTCGAGCAGTACTTC. This codes for CASSLRTGGLEQYF. This chain uses TRBV11-2 with TRBJ2-7, with 10 bases lining up with TRBD1. Germline assignment: CDR1 SGHAT and CDR2 FQNNGV. V trimming: 5 bases; J trimming: 6 bases; junction bases outside the gene matches: 7. The length of the CDR3 is 14 residues. Variable domain in full (rest from reference TRBV11-2 and TRBJ2-7): EAGVAQSPRYKIIEKRQSVAFWCNPISGHATLYWYQQILGQGPKLLIQFQNNGVVDDSQLPKDRFSAERLKGVDSTLKIQPAKLEDSAVYLCASSLRTGGLEQYFGPGTRLTVT.

V is TRBV28 and J is TRBJ1-4; D may be TRBD1 (6 bases). The V gene lost 5 bases and the J gene lost 6 bases, with 19 bases spanning the gap. Germline V gene lookup returns CDR1 MDHEN and CDR2 SYDVKM. The CDR3 totals 16 residues. CDR3 coding DNA: TGTGCCAGCAGTAATACCCCGGGGGCAGGGTATGAAAAACTGTTTTTT. Its protein is CASSNTPGAGYEKLFF.

This sequence joins TRBV7-9 and TRBJ1-1; D call uncertain. Trimming pared 5 bases from V and 1 base from J, leaving 8 bases between. Germline values: CDR1 SEHNR, CDR2 FQNEAQ (reference sequence). The CDR3 has 13 amino acids. The CDR3 region is CASSQKGNTEAFF. CDR3 nucleotides: TGTGCCAGCAGCCAAAAGGGGAACACTGAAGCTTTCTTT. The full variable domain, with the rest looked up from reference TRBV7-9 and TRBJ1-1, is DTGVSQNPRHKITKRGQNVTFRCDPISEHNRLYWYRQTLGQGPEFLTYFQNEAQLEKSRLLSDRFSAERPKGSFSTLEIQRTEQGDSAMYLCASSQKGNTEAFFGQGTRLTVV.

V and J are TRBV7-2 and TRBJ1-2; D gene ambiguous. V shed 1 base and J shed 6 bases, with 9 bases lying between them. The CDR3 loop spans 13 amino acids. Germline assignment: CDR1 SGHTA and CDR2 FQGNSA. The CDR3 spells CASSLGGVHGYTF. In DNA, the CDR3 is TGTGCCAGCAGCTTAGGTGGAGTCCATGGCTACACCTTC.

Only a few counts were recorded for this clone. This rearrangement joins TRBV30 to TRBJ2-7, with D maybe TRBD2 (7 bases). Germline CDR1 and CDR2: GTSNPN and SVGIG (reference sequence). The CDR3 consists of 15 residues. V lost 5 bases, J lost 7 bases, and 24 bases lay in between. CDR3 region: CAWVRRGTGTKEQYF. CDR3 coding DNA: TGTGCCTGGGTCCGGCGGGGAACAGGGACTAAAGAGCAGTACTTC.

The CDR3, as DNA: TGCGCCAGCAGCCACGTCGACTTGGGACTCTCTATCGGTACGCAGTATTTT. This gives the protein CASSHVDLGLSIGTQYF. The J gene is TRBJ2-3, the V gene TRBV4-1; TRBD2 might be the D (6 bases). Germline CDR1 reads MGHRA; CDR2 reads YSYEKL. V gave up 3 bases and J gave up 8 bases, with 24 bases separating them. The CDR3 loop spans 17 amino acids.

The J gene is TRBJ2-1, the V gene TRBV28; D is possibly TRBD1 (5 bases). The V and J ends lost 7 bases and 5 bases respectively, with 6 bases between them. This CDR3 has 11 residues. Germline V lookup: CDR1 MDHEN, CDR2 SYDVKM. CDR3: CASKGHNEQFF. CDR3 sequence (DNA): TGTGCCAGCAAGGGGCACAATGAGCAGTTCTTC.

The chain combines TRBV28 with TRBJ2-5; the match to TRBD2 covers 8 bases. Germline V gene data show CDR1 as MDHEN and CDR2 as SYDVKM. This CDR3 comprises 15 residues. The V and J ends lost 5 bases and 2 bases, in that order; junction bases with no gene match: 7. The CDR3 region is CASSGAGRGQETQYF. CDR3 nucleotide sequence: TGTGCCAGCAGTGGAGCCGGGAGGGGGCAAGAGACCCAGTACTTC.

This clone has just a few counts. The rearrangement joins TRBV6-5 to TRBJ2-3; TRBD2 aligns across 10 bases. V gave up 10 bases and J gave up 4 bases; unmatched junction bases: 8. Germline V gene sequence: CDR1 MNHEY, CDR2 SVGAGI. The CDR3 has 14 amino acids. CDR3 sequence: CATLAGDLADTQYF. The DNA for the CDR3 is TGTGCCACCCTAGCGGGAGACTTGGCAGATACGCAGTATTTT.

The chain employs TRBV5-1 and TRBJ2-3; a possible D gene is TRBD1 (6 bases). This CDR3 contains 14 residues. The V end lost 4 bases, the J end lost 3 bases, and 12 bases lay between the germline ends. Per germline, CDR1 SGHRS and CDR2 YFSETQ. The CDR3 DNA reads TGCGCCAGCAGCGTAAGACAGGAGACAGATACGCAGTATTTT. This sequence encodes CASSVRQETDTQYF.

The chain has TRBV28 and TRBJ1-1; D possibly corresponds to TRBD1 (6 bases). Trimming pared 3 bases from V and 2 bases from J, leaving 16 bases between. This CDR3 has 16 residues. CDR1 and CDR2 from the germline V gene are MDHEN and SYDVKM. CDR3 sequence reads: CASSLRGGVINTEAFF. CDR3 nucleotides: TGTGCCAGCAGTTTGAGAGGGGGAGTAATCAACACTGAAGCTTTCTTT.

This clone was counted a few times. The J gene is TRBJ1-2, the V gene TRBV7-2, with unresolved D. V shed 4 bases and J shed 4 bases, with 16 bases lying between them. The germline V gene has CDR1 SGHTA and CDR2 FQGNSA. There are 15 residues in the CDR3. The CDR3 sequence: CASSSPAGATYGYTF. CDR3 coding DNA: TGTGCCAGCAGCTCCCCGGCGGGAGCTACCTATGGCTACACCTTC.

The chain is built from TRBV28 and TRBJ1-1; D not resolved. The CDR3 spans 11 residues. Germline CDR1 and CDR2: MDHEN and SYDVKM. V lost 2 bases, J lost 8 bases, and 6 bases lay in between. CDR3 DNA: TGTGCCAGCAGTTTACGCCTCGAAGCTTTCTTT. Encoded protein: CASSLRLEAFF.

As to this clone: At one boundary the junction diverges from the germline segment, which might be a read error. The gene calls are TRBV5-4 and TRBJ2-7; TRBD1 is a possible D gene (8 bases). The V gene's germline CDR1 is SGHNT and CDR2 YYREEE (reference sequence). This CDR3 is built from 12 residues. This CDR3 reads CASSTQGAGVDF. The DNA of the CDR3 is TGTGCCAGCAGCACCCAGGGGGCGGGAGTCGACTTC.

The chain is built from TRBV7-3 and TRBJ1-5; D possibly corresponds to TRBD1 (6 bases). This CDR3 is built from 17 residues. V was shortened by 5 bases and J by 0 bases, with 17 bases between the two germline ends. Germline V lookup: CDR1 SGHTA, CDR2 FQGTGA. The DNA of the CDR3 is TGTGCCAGCAGCCCTTGGACAGTTTTTTTTAGCAATCAGCCCCAGCATTTT. It is translated as CASSPWTVFFSNQPQHF.

V gene TRBV9 combines with J gene TRBJ2-7, with a possible D match to TRBD1 (6 bases). The CDR3 sequence is 15 residues long. The V gene lost 2 bases and the J gene lost 6 bases, with 18 bases spanning the gap. Per germline, CDR1 SGDLS and CDR2 YYNGEE. CDR3 in amino acids: CASSVGAGRTGEQYF. CDR3 nucleotides: TGTGCCAGCAGCGTGGGGGCCGGCAGGACGGGCGAGCAGTACTTC.

The genes are TRBV6-1 and TRBJ1-2; D unclear. There are 15 residues in the CDR3. Germline V gene lookup returns CDR1 MNHNS and CDR2 SASEGT. Trimming took off 2 bases at V and 3 bases at J, with 13 bases between the two ends. The CDR3 here is CASSEMTLSDYGYTF. In nucleotides, the CDR3 is TGTGCCAGCAGTGAAATGACGCTGTCTGACTATGGCTACACCTTC.

This chain uses TRBV10-3 with TRBJ1-3; D call uncertain. This CDR3 spans 11 amino acids. V dropped 3 bases and J dropped 7 bases, with 4 bases sitting between them. The germline V gene has CDR1 ENHRY and CDR2 SYGVKD. CDR3 region: CAISDKNTIYF. The CDR3 DNA reads TGTGCCATCAGTGATAAGAACACCATATATTTT.

V and J are TRBV2 and TRBJ2-6; unclear D gene. The CDR3 contains 15 residues. The ends were cut back, 4 bases at V and 2 bases at J, with 9 bases in the middle. Looked up from germline, CDR1 is SNHLY and CDR2 is FYNNEI. The CDR3: CASSVNRAGANVLTF. The DNA of the CDR3 is TGTGCCAGCAGTGTAAACCGGGCTGGGGCCAACGTCCTGACTTTC.